The 15 T cell receptor beta chains reported below all come from one sample, sequenced in a study of pediatric ulcerative colitis. The data were produced by immunoSEQ multiplex PCR, yet TCRdb's version contains in-frame clones alone and is incomplete. The table records tens of thousands of clones, roughly 82% of them present only once. Rectal tissue came from one to two pinch biopsies taken at colonoscopy. The sequencing sample was made of gut tissue. The receptors were gathered from a boy aged 5-17 years with severe ulcerative colitis.

The chain combines TRBV5-1 with TRBJ1-1, with TRBD1 matching 9 bases. The CDR3 spans 13 residues. CDR1 is SGHRS, CDR2 YFSETQ, per germline. The ends lost 5 bases at V and 7 bases at J; junction bases unmatched: 6. CDR3 residues: CASSGQGTGEAFF. CDR3 sequence (DNA): TGCGCCAGCAGTGGACAGGGGACGGGTGAAGCTTTCTTT.

The genes are TRBV7-6 and TRBJ2-3; maybe TRBD2 (7 bases). This CDR3 region has 16 residues. CDR1 and CDR2 from the germline V gene are SGHVS and FNYEAQ. The V end lost 5 bases, the J end lost 4 bases, and 19 bases lay between the germline ends. CDR3 coding DNA: TGTGCCAGCAGCCCTATAGTGGGGGGGCCAGCAGATACGCAGTATTTT. It yields the protein CASSPIVGGPADTQYF.

The chain is built from TRBV2 and TRBJ1-2; maybe TRBD1 (5 bases). The germline V and J ends were trimmed by 5 bases and 5 bases, with 9 bases remaining between them. Germline lookup yields CDR1 SNHLY and CDR2 FYNNEI. The CDR3 has 12 residues. CDR3: CASSWDQYGYTF. The CDR3, as DNA: TGTGCCAGCAGTTGGGACCAGTATGGCTACACCTTC. Full variable domain (remainder filled in from reference TRBV2 and TRBJ1-2): EPEVTQTPSHQVTQMGQEVILRCVPISNHLYFYWYRQILGQKVEFLVSFYNNEISEKSEIFDDQFSVERPDGSNFTLKIRSTKLEDSAMYFCASSWDQYGYTFGSGTRLTVV.

The CDR3 DNA reads as TGTGCCAGCAGTGCGGACAGAACCTCTATTTTTCACTATGGCTACACCTTC. It encodes CASSADRTSIFHYGYTF. The rearrangement uses TRBV6-1 and TRBJ1-2; a possible D gene is TRBD1 (6 bases). Germline V gene data show CDR1 as MNHNS and CDR2 as SASEGT. Trimming removed 4 bases from V and 3 bases from J, with 21 bases in between. There are 17 residues in the CDR3.

This clone has more than one count but fewer than ten. CDR3 coding DNA: TGTGCCAGCAGGCAGATTCGGGTCGACACTGAAGCTTTCTTT. This codes for CASRQIRVDTEAFF. The rearrangement joins TRBV28 to TRBJ1-1; D is ambiguous. V dropped 6 bases and J dropped 3 bases, with 14 bases sitting between them. The length of the CDR3 is 14 residues. Looked up from germline, CDR1 is MDHEN and CDR2 is SYDVKM.

This clone was detected only once. The chain is built from TRBV7-9 and TRBJ1-4, with D maybe TRBD1 (6 bases). This CDR3 spans 14 amino acids. Germline V gives CDR1 SEHNR, CDR2 FQNEAQ (reference sequence). Trimming removed 5 bases from V and 4 bases from J, with 11 bases in between. CDR3 residues: CASSDNRVNEKLFF. The CDR3 DNA sequence: TGTGCCAGCAGCGATAACAGGGTTAATGAAAAACTGTTTTTT.

The chain combines TRBV5-6 with TRBJ2-2; possible D gene TRBD1, 7 bases. This CDR3 spans 15 amino acids. Germline lookup yields CDR1 SGHDT and CDR2 YYEEEE. The V and J ends lost 4 bases and 7 bases respectively, with 17 bases between them. CDR3 coding DNA: TGTGCCAGCAGCCGGGGAGGACAGGTCGGCGGGGAGCTGTTTTTT. Its protein is CASSRGGQVGGELFF.

The chain employs TRBV6-6 and TRBJ2-3; D is unresolved. Trimming stripped 7 bases from V and 1 base from J, with 12 bases between. The germline gives CDR1 MNHNY, CDR2 SVGAGI (reference sequence). The CDR3 covers 14 residues. Written as DNA, the CDR3 is TGTGCCAGCACGTTGGTTTGGGGCACAGATACGCAGTATTTT. Protein product: CASTLVWGTDTQYF.

This chain links TRBV13 with TRBJ1-2; D gene unclear. The CDR3 extends over 14 amino acids. The V gene lost 1 base and the J gene lost 5 bases, with 11 bases spanning the gap. Germline loops: CDR1 PRHDT, CDR2 FYEKMQ (reference sequence). Here the CDR3 reads CASSLEGGIYGYTF. CDR3 sequence (DNA): TGTGCCAGCAGCTTAGAGGGAGGGATTTATGGCTACACCTTC.

This chain links TRBV25-1 with TRBJ2-2, with 9 positions matching TRBD1. Germline V gene data show CDR1 as MGHDK and CDR2 as SYGVNS. This CDR3 contains 15 residues. V trimming: 4 bases; J trimming: 4 bases; junction bases outside the gene matches: 4. This CDR3 reads CASSAGTGSTGELFF. The CDR3 bases are TGTGCCAGCAGTGCCGGGACAGGGAGCACCGGGGAGCTGTTTTTT.

This clone appeared a single time. The chain couples TRBV27 to TRBJ2-7; the match to TRBD2 covers 7 bases. CDR1 MNHEY and CDR2 SMNVEV come from the germline V gene (reference sequence). The CDR3 extends over 14 amino acids. V trimming: 3 bases; J trimming: 3 bases; junction bases outside the gene matches: 5. The CDR3 region has the DNA TGTGCCAGCAGTTTCACAGCGGGGATCTACGAGCAGTACTTC. Protein sequence: CASSFTAGIYEQYF.

The rearrangement links TRBV5-4 to TRBJ2-7, with TRBD1 as a possible D gene (5 bases). Per germline, CDR1 SGHNT and CDR2 YYREEE (reference sequence). The CDR3 sequence is 13 residues long. V was cut by 3 bases and J by 5 bases, with 12 bases left in between. CDR3: CASSWGTKNEQYF. The CDR3 bases are TGTGCCAGCAGCTGGGGCACTAAAAACGAGCAGTACTTC.

V is TRBV5-1 and J is TRBJ1-2; 7 nucleotides agree with TRBD1. Losses at the gene ends were 4 bases for V and 5 bases for J; bases not matched to a gene: 11. The CDR3 is 15 residues long. CDR1 is SGHRS, CDR2 YFSETQ, per germline. CDR3 region: CASSPRDSFLYGYTF. The CDR3 DNA reads TGCGCCAGCAGCCCCCGGGACAGCTTCCTTTATGGCTACACCTTC.

The chain employs TRBV19 and TRBJ2-5; D may be TRBD2 (6 bases). The ends were cut back, 8 bases at V and 4 bases at J, with 14 bases in the middle. Germline V lookup: CDR1 LNHDA, CDR2 SQIVND (reference sequence). This CDR3 is 13 amino acids long. The CDR3 nucleotides read TGTGCCAGTGCCCTCCTCGGGGGAGAGACCCAGTACTTC. It codes for CASALLGGETQYF.

The rearrangement uses TRBV5-1 and TRBJ2-5, with TRBD2 as a possible D gene (6 bases). The CDR3 loop spans 14 amino acids. CDR1 is SGHRS, CDR2 YFSETQ, per germline. V was clipped by 3 bases and J by 4 bases, with 13 bases between them. Here the CDR3 DNA reads TGCGCCAGCAGCTGGGGCCCCGGGGGAGAGACCCAGTACTTC. Its translation: CASSWGPGGETQYF.